Many counts were recorded for the clone carrying this T cell receptor beta chain. These data come from a study of early T cells in non-severe SARS-CoV-2 infection. TCRdb recomputed calls from the 5' RACE reads with MiXCR, one row per CDR3 protein. The sample contains roughly 110,000 distinct CDR3 sequences, approximately 12% of which appear only once. Trimming at V came to 3 bases and at J to 6 bases, leaving 7 bases not matched to a gene. The CDR3 length is 15 residues. CDR1 MDHEN and CDR2 SYDVKM come from the germline V gene. Sequenced input: whole blood. This TCR derives from an adult who was a healthcare worker with PCR-confirmed SARS-CoV-2 infection or an uninfected control (not recorded which). This chain joins TRBV28 and TRBJ1-5, with 8 bases matching TRBD1. CDR3 nucleotides: TGTGCCAGCAGTTTTATCAGGGGGCGAGGTCAGCCCCAGCATTTT. Amino acid sequence: CASSFIRGRGQPQHF.